This TCR beta chain was found in a study of regulatory T cells in long-lasting Graves disease. Time point of the sample: newly diagnosed GD, antithyroid drugs for less than 3 months. PBMC RNA served as the TCR library source. CDR1 and CDR2 from the germline V gene are SGHRS and YFSETQ. V shed 4 bases, J shed 2 bases, and the junction held 11 bases outside the gene matches. The CDR3 consists of 16 residues. Through Arm-PCR of CDR3 regions and iRepertoire HTBI primers, TCR beta libraries were built. MiXCR, run by TCRdb on the multiplex PCR reads, gives a single entry per CDR3 protein. The profile shows about 610,000 distinct CDR3 sequences, more than 15% of them singletons. This sample was also put to use in a study of T cells in Graves' hyperthyroidism and ophthalmopathy.

The sample here was peripheral blood mononuclear cells (PBMCs), taken at new diagnosis, from a patient treated with antithyroid drugs. J is TRBJ1-2 and V is TRBV5-1, with 7 bases fitting TRBD1. The sequence derives from a man aged 18-30 years with Graves disease. CDR3 nucleotide sequence: TGCGCCAGCAGCCAACGTGGGACAGACCAGAACTATGGCTACACCTTC. Translated, it gives CASSQRGTDQNYGYTF.